Sequencing of this TCR beta chain was carried out in a study of blood T cell repertoires in COVID-19. About the study: COVID-19 samples collected from the United States, Italy and Spain covered acute and convalescent phases. T cells, B-cell-depleted T cells, or PBMCs provided the cDNA or gDNA that served as material.

Authors' data handling: It was from reference gene primer amplification that nucleated cell counts were estimated. The data were produced by immunoSEQ multiplex PCR, yet TCRdb's version contains in-frame clones alone and is incomplete. V and J calls and clone size come straight from that table; D and trimming were deduced from the DNA. The sample records about 240,000 clones, 75% to 90% being singletons. V was pared by 6 bases and J by 9 bases, with 27 bases between. This CDR3 spans 17 amino acids. The V gene's germline CDR1 is SGHAT and CDR2 FQNNGV. V is TRBV11-2 and J is TRBJ2-1; D is perhaps TRBD1 (6 bases). The receptor was isolated from a woman in her sixties or seventies with active or convalescent COVID-19. Input material: peripheral blood. CDR3 sequence (DNA): TGTGCCAGCAGATACTCATCCGGGACACGAGGGGAAGGTGAGCAGTTCTTC. Protein: CASRYSSGTRGEGEQFF.